These 3 T cell receptor beta chains were all obtained from the same sample, sequenced in a study of post-analysis software for immune sequencing data. General observations from the study: TRBV5-6, TRBV5-1 and TRBV20-1 were among four to six TRBV segments more frequent in patients than controls.

The library was made from cDNA and included unique molecular identifiers. TCRdb reprocessed the PCR reads with MiXCR, giving one entry per CDR3 protein. The sample records hundreds of thousands of distinct CDR3 sequences, approximately 50% being singletons. What these receptors recognize is not known. The sequencing sample was made of blood. These receptors all stem from a girl aged 5 to 17 with multiple sclerosis.

J is TRBJ2-5 and V is TRBV15, with 9 bases lining up with TRBD1. The CDR3 is made up of 15 amino acids. From germline, CDR1 is LNHNV and CDR2 YYDKDF (reference sequence). The junction had 14 bases not matched to a gene; V was cut back by 3 bases and J by 12 bases. CDR3 residues: CATSSDRDREIEEYF. CDR3 DNA: TGTGCCACCAGCAGTGACCGGGACAGGGAGATTGAGGAGTACTTC.

V gene TRBV28 combines with J gene TRBJ2-7; D may match TRBD1 or TRBD2 (5 bases each). This CDR3 contains 15 residues. V gave up 2 bases and J gave up 5 bases, with 16 bases separating them. Germline V CDR1 and CDR2: MDHEN, SYDVKM. The CDR3 DNA sequence: TGTGCCAGCAGTTTAGAGCACTTTGGGACCCACGAGCAGTACTTC. It yields the protein CASSLEHFGTHEQYF.

The CDR3 nucleotides are TGCGCCAGCAGCCAAGTCGGGCTAGGCGGGAGCGAGCAGTACTTC. It encodes CASSQVGLGGSEQYF. This chain links TRBV4-1 with TRBJ2-7; 7 bases are a match to TRBD2. The CDR3 loop spans 15 amino acids. V dropped 1 base and J dropped 6; count of bases not matched to a gene: 9. CDR1 is MGHRA and CDR2 is YSYEKL in the germline V gene.